The 14 T cell receptor beta chains below come from one sample, sequenced in a study of regulatory T cells in long-lasting Graves disease. Libraries of TCR beta came from iRepertoire HTBI primers plus Arm-PCR of CDR3 regions. TCRdb re-analysed the multiplex PCR reads in MiXCR, keeping a single row per CDR3 protein. Among hundreds of thousands of distinct CDR3 sequences listed, roughly 14% were seen once. Time point noted: newly diagnosed GD, antithyroid drugs for less than 3 months. Preparation of the TCR library used RNA extracted from PBMCs. The same data also contributed to another study, on T cells in Graves' hyperthyroidism and ophthalmopathy.

The sequencing used peripheral blood mononuclear cells (PBMCs), collected at new diagnosis, from a patient treated with antithyroid drugs. These receptors were obtained from a young man with Graves disease.

V usage is TRBV20-1 and J usage is TRBJ2-3; D gene uncertain. This CDR3 region has 9 residues. V was trimmed by 6 bases and J by 5 bases, leaving 3 bases between them. The germline gives CDR1 DFQATT, CDR2 SNEGSKA (reference sequence). The CDR3 coding sequence is TGCAGTGCGGGAGATACGCAGTATTTT. Protein sequence: CSAGDTQYF.

The chain links TRBV27 to TRBJ2-2, with D tentatively TRBD2 (5 bases). CDR1 and CDR2 from the germline V gene are MNHEY and SMNVEV (reference sequence). Trimming pared 3 bases from V and 7 bases from J, leaving 18 bases between. The CDR3 is 16 amino acids. The CDR3 nucleotides are TGTGCCAGCAGTTTGAGAGGAGCGGTCCGTGGCGGGGAGCTGTTTTTT. Protein: CASSLRGAVRGGELFF.

This clonotype has a handful of counts. The J gene is TRBJ1-5, the V gene TRBV6-1; 8 bases map to TRBD1. The CDR3 length is 14 residues. Trimming cost V 6 bases and J 5 bases; bases outside gene matches: 6. CDR1 MNHNS and CDR2 SASEGT come from the germline V gene. Written as DNA, the CDR3 is TGTGCCAGCAGCCGGGGACAGGTGGATCAGCCCCAGCATTTT. This sequence encodes CASSRGQVDQPQHF.

The table lists this clonotype with a few counts. V is TRBV30 and J is TRBJ1-1; D remains ambiguous. CDR3 size: 13 residues. Germline CDR1 and CDR2: GTSNPN and SVGIG (reference sequence). Trimming removed 1 base from V and 1 base from J, with 7 bases in between. The DNA for the CDR3 is TGTGCCTGGAGTGAGGTGGAGAACACTGAAGCTTTCTTT. The encoded protein is CAWSEVENTEAFF.

This clonotype was seen repeatedly, ten times or more. This chain joins TRBV29-1 and TRBJ1-1; D is undetermined. Trimming pared 4 bases from V and 7 bases from J, leaving 10 bases between. There are 11 residues in the CDR3. Germline-derived CDR1 and CDR2 are SQVTM and ANQGSEA. In DNA, the CDR3 is TGCAGCGTTGGTAGGGCCGATGAAGCTTTCTTT. Protein sequence: CSVGRADEAFF. The full variable domain, with the rest looked up from reference TRBV29-1 and TRBJ1-1, is SAVISQKPSRDICQRGTSLTIQCQVDSQVTMMFWYRQQPGQSLTLIATANQGSEATYESGFVIDKFPISRPNLTFSTLTVSNMSPEDSSIYLCSVGRADEAFFGQGTRLTVV.

The chain uses TRBV9 and TRBJ2-6, with D unresolved. V was trimmed by 0 bases and J by 6 bases, leaving 19 bases between them. Germline values: CDR1 SGDLS, CDR2 YYNGEE. This CDR3 contains 18 residues. In DNA form, the CDR3 reads TGTGCCAGCAGCGTAGATCCGGGTGGGGTTGGAGAGGCCAACGTCCTGACTTTC. Protein product: CASSVDPGGVGEANVLTF. Together with reference TRBV9 and TRBJ2-6, the CDR3 gives the full variable domain: DSGVTQTPKHLITATGQRVTLRCSPRSGDLSVYWYQQSLDQGLQFLIQYYNGEERAKGNILERFSAQQFPDLHSELNLSSLELGDSALYFCASSVDPGGVGEANVLTFGAGSRLTVL.

This clonotype occurred many times. This chain uses TRBV20-1 with TRBJ1-4, with 7 bases fitting TRBD1. CDR3 length: 14 amino acids. J lost 5 bases, V lost 6 bases, and 9 bases had no gene match. Looked up from germline, CDR1 is DFQATT and CDR2 is SNEGSKA (reference sequence). Here the CDR3 DNA reads TGCAGTGCATCCCGACAGGGAGGGAATGAAAAACTGTTTTTT. Protein sequence: CSASRQGGNEKLFF.

As for this clonotype: This probably arose from a read error, given a far larger clone one base away. This chain joins TRBV29-1 and TRBJ2-7, with 8 nucleotides matching TRBD2. This CDR3 has 12 amino acids. V was clipped by 6 bases and J by 7 bases; unmatched bases: 8. CDR1 is SQVTM, CDR2 ANQGSEA, per germline. This chain's CDR3 is CSVTSAYNEQYF. CDR3 DNA sequence: TGCAGCGTGACTAGCGCCTACAATGAGCAGTACTTC.

This clonotype was recorded at least ten times. The gene calls are TRBV11-2 and TRBJ2-3; 10 positions agree with TRBD2. Trimming removed 5 bases from V and 0 bases from J; junction bases left unmatched: 17. CDR3 size: 20 residues. Germline V gene data show CDR1 as SGHAT and CDR2 as FQNNGV. In DNA, the CDR3 is TGTGCCAGCAGCCCTACTAGCGGGACAATTCCCCGATCTAGCACAGATACGCAGTATTTT. Its protein is CASSPTSGTIPRSSTDTQYF.

This clonotype was seen at least ten times. The chain recombines TRBV20-1 with TRBJ2-3; 13 nucleotides line up with TRBD2. The V gene end was trimmed by 3 bases and the J gene end by 9 bases; junction bases not matched to a gene: 3. The CDR3 runs to 13 residues. Germline V gene lookup returns CDR1 DFQATT and CDR2 SNEGSKA (reference sequence). The CDR3 bases are TGCAGTGCTAGTTCGGGACTAGCGGGAACGCAGTATTTT. This encodes CSASSGLAGTQYF.

This clonotype was detected many times. A much larger clone is a single base away; this may be a read error. This chain joins TRBV14 and TRBJ2-7, with TRBD2 matching over 7 bases. The CDR3 is 13 residues long. Germline loops: CDR1 SGHDN, CDR2 FVKESK. With 5 bases clipped from V and 3 bases from J, the junction kept 4 bases outside the gene matches. The CDR3 bases are TGTGCCAGCAGCGCCCCGGGGGGCTACGAGCAGTACTTC. It translates to CASSAPGGYEQYF.

There are many counts of this clonotype. The rearrangement links TRBV7-9 to TRBJ2-3; 8 nucleotides line up with TRBD1. Germline V gene data show CDR1 as SEHNR and CDR2 as FQNEAQ (reference sequence). The CDR3 has 15 residues. Trimming at V came to 6 bases and at J to 2 bases, leaving 7 bases not matched to a gene. CDR3 sequence: CASRPGQGNTDTQYF. The CDR3 DNA follows: TGTGCCAGCAGGCCCGGACAGGGTAACACAGATACGCAGTATTTT.

CDR3 region: CASSQVPVLMNTEAFF. In nucleotides, the CDR3 is TGCGCCAGCAGCCAAGTACCTGTCCTCATGAACACTGAAGCTTTCTTT. This chain joins TRBV4-1 and TRBJ1-1; no clear D gene. The ends were cut back, 1 base at V and 0 bases at J, with 12 bases in the middle. Germline values: CDR1 MGHRA, CDR2 YSYEKL. This CDR3 spans 16 amino acids.

This clonotype has a count of ten or more. This chain uses TRBV5-1 with TRBJ1-1; possibly TRBD1 for D (5 bases). V was cut by 3 bases and J by 3 bases, with 9 bases left in between. Germline loops: CDR1 SGHRS, CDR2 YFSETQ. The CDR3 totals 13 residues. DNA of the CDR3: TGCGCCAGCAGCTGGGGGGTCCACACTGAAGCTTTCTTT. Translation gives CASSWGVHTEAFF.